The 23 T cell receptor beta chains below all came from one sample that was sequenced in a study of blood T cell repertoires in COVID-19. Profiled with immunoSEQ multiplex PCR; TCRdb holds only in-frame clones, not every one. In the table there are approximately 310,000 clones, 85% of which are singletons. Sequencing input: PBMCs or T cells enriched from blood (not recorded which). These receptors were taken from a woman in her twenties or thirties who had been exposed to COVID-19.

V is TRBV18 and J is TRBJ1-6; TRBD1 matches 8 bases. J gave up 7 bases and V 6 bases, and 5 bases lay outside the gene matches. This CDR3 has 14 residues. Looked up from germline, CDR1 is KGHSH and CDR2 is LQKENI. The CDR3 reads CASSRTGQNSPLHF. In DNA form, the CDR3 reads TGTGCCAGCTCTAGGACAGGGCAGAATTCACCCCTCCACTTT.

CDR3 sequence: CASITTVLNSPLHF. The CDR3 nucleotides are TGTGCCAGCATCACCACAGTGCTTAATTCACCCCTCCACTTT. The V call is TRBV21-1, the J call TRBJ1-6; the table's D call, TRBD1, has no DNA check behind it. TRBV21-1 is noted as a pseudogene. There are 14 residues in the CDR3.

The rearrangement joins TRBV4-2 to TRBJ2-3, with D possibly TRBD2 on 6 matching bases. V gave up 1 base and J gave up 4 bases, with 12 bases separating them. The germline V gene encodes CDR1 LGHNA and CDR2 YNFKEQ. The CDR3 is made up of 15 amino acids. The CDR3 reads CASSQVGREPDTQYF. CDR3 coding DNA: TGTGCCAGCAGCCAAGTCGGCCGGGAGCCAGATACGCAGTATTTT.

V usage is TRBV30 and J usage is TRBJ1-1; D might be TRBD1 (6 bases). V was cut by 1 base and J by 1 base, with 7 bases left in between. In germline, CDR1 is GTSNPN, CDR2 SVGIG (reference sequence). This CDR3 spans 13 amino acids. CDR3 in amino acids: CAWSATGNTEAFF. The CDR3 region has the DNA TGTGCCTGGAGTGCGACAGGGAACACTGAAGCTTTCTTT.

The chain uses TRBV7-2 and TRBJ1-3, with 10 bases that match TRBD1. V gave up 3 bases and J gave up 1 base; unmatched junction bases: 3. Germline CDR1 SGHTA, CDR2 FQGNSA. CDR3 length equals 16 residues. CDR3 coding DNA: TGTGCCAGCAGCTTTCGACAGGGGGCGTCTGGAAACACCATATATTTT. Amino acid sequence: CASSFRQGASGNTIYF.

This chain joins TRBV30 and TRBJ2-5; tentative D call: TRBD2 (6 bases). This CDR3 has 13 residues. The germline V and J ends were trimmed by 0 bases and 10 bases, with 15 bases remaining between them. Germline assignment: CDR1 GTSNPN and CDR2 SVGIG (reference sequence). CDR3 nucleotide sequence: TGTGCCTGGAGTGTGGGCGGGGCCGGGGACCAGTACTTC. Residues: CAWSVGGAGDQYF.

V and J are TRBV12-5 and TRBJ1-5; possibly TRBD1 for D (6 bases). In germline, CDR1 is LGHNT, CDR2 FRNRAP. The CDR3 covers 14 residues. Trimming cost V 6 bases and J 10 bases, with 19 bases left between them. The CDR3 DNA reads as TGTGCTAGTGGGCCAGGGGTCGCGTTGGGACCCCAGCATTTT. This codes for CASGPGVALGPQHF. Variable domain in full (rest from reference TRBV12-5 and TRBJ1-5): DARVTQTPRHKVTEMGQEVTMRCQPILGHNTVFWYRQTMMQGLELLAYFRNRAPLDDSGMPKDRFSAEMPDATLATLKIQPSEPRDSAVYFCASGPGVALGPQHFGDGTRLSIL.

The chain couples TRBV5-4 to TRBJ2-7; the D gene is possibly TRBD1 (6 bases). Germline V lookup: CDR1 SGHNT, CDR2 YYREEE (reference sequence). This CDR3 is built from 15 residues. V gave up 4 bases and J gave up 2 bases, with 16 bases separating them. CDR3 DNA: TGTGCCAGCAGCGACCGCCGGGACACCACCTACGAGCAGTACTTC. This translates into CASSDRRDTTYEQYF.

The rearrangement links TRBV27 to TRBJ1-1; 7 bases agree with TRBD1. This CDR3 has 15 amino acids. The germline gives CDR1 MNHEY, CDR2 SMNVEV (reference sequence). The junction had 15 bases not matched to a gene; V was cut back by 5 bases and J by 9 bases. The CDR3, as DNA: TGTGCCAGCAGTGCCTACAGGGGTAGCGGACGGAAAGCTTTCTTT. Translation gives CASSAYRGSGRKAFF.

The V gene is TRBV28, the J gene TRBJ1-1; D is unclear. Looked up from germline, CDR1 is MDHEN and CDR2 is SYDVKM. V was clipped by 2 bases and J by 3 bases, with 10 bases between them. This CDR3 is 14 amino acids long. This CDR3 reads CASSLPSGDTEAFF. The DNA of the CDR3 is TGTGCCAGCAGTTTACCCTCCGGGGACACTGAAGCTTTCTTT.

V and J are TRBV5-4 and TRBJ2-1; no firm D call. Trimming took off 0 bases at V and 6 bases at J, with 7 bases between the two ends. Germline V gene lookup returns CDR1 SGHNT and CDR2 YYREEE (reference sequence). CDR3 length: 13 amino acids. The CDR3 sequence: CASSLAGPNEQFF. CDR3 coding DNA: TGTGCCAGCAGCTTGGCCGGTCCCAATGAGCAGTTCTTC.

This chain connects TRBV21-1 to TRBJ2-7; the D call TRBD2 from the table was never checked on the DNA. TRBV21-1 is labeled a pseudogene. CDR3 length: 16 amino acids. Written as DNA, the CDR3 is TGTGCCAGCAGCAAAGCTGGCGGAGGGCTAGTGCGCGAGCAGTACTTC. Residues: CASSKAGGGLVREQYF.

V usage is TRBV21-1 and J usage is TRBJ2-3; TRBD2, the D gene given by the table, was not confirmed from the DNA. TRBV21-1 is designated a pseudogene. CDR3 length equals 17 residues. The CDR3 sequence is CASSHRTSGTGEDTQYF. CDR3 bases: TGTGCCAGCAGCCATAGGACTAGCGGGACGGGGGAAGATACGCAGTATTTT.

The CDR3 is CASSLSLSSYNEQFF. CDR3 sequence (DNA): TGTGCCAGCAGTTTATCACTGAGCTCCTACAATGAGCAGTTCTTC. This chain joins TRBV27 and TRBJ2-1; D gene unclear. Trimming removed 0 bases from V and 0 bases from J, with 6 bases in between. The CDR3 extends over 15 amino acids. Per the germline V gene, CDR1 is MNHEY and CDR2 is SMNVEV (reference sequence).

V and J are TRBV27 and TRBJ1-4, with 7 bases lining up with TRBD1. The CDR3 is 14 residues long. Trimming took 5 bases from V and 6 from J; bases not matched to a gene: 6. Germline assignment: CDR1 MNHEY and CDR2 SMNVEV (reference sequence). The CDR3 is CASSRQGGHEKLFF. For the CDR3, the DNA is TGTGCCAGCAGTCGACAGGGAGGACATGAAAAACTGTTTTTT.

This chain uses TRBV24-1 with TRBJ1-3; 8 bases are a match to TRBD1. This CDR3 region has 16 residues. After removal of 3 bases from V and 1 base from J, the junction contained 4 bases not matched to a gene. Per germline, CDR1 KGHDR and CDR2 SFDVKD. The CDR3 DNA sequence: TGTGCCACCAGTGATCCCAGGACAGGGTCTGGAAACACCATATATTTT. Its translation: CATSDPRTGSGNTIYF.

The CDR3 DNA reads as TGTGCCAGCTCTCCCCGACAGGGCGCAGATTCACCCCTCCACTTT. Translating gives CASSPRQGADSPLHF. V gene TRBV18 combines with J gene TRBJ1-6; 7 positions agree with TRBD1. The CDR3 runs to 15 residues. The germline V gene encodes CDR1 KGHSH and CDR2 LQKENI. Losses at the gene ends were 6 bases for V and 8 bases for J; bases not matched to a gene: 10.

The V gene is TRBV2, the J gene TRBJ2-5; 9 bases agree with TRBD2. Per germline, CDR1 SNHLY and CDR2 FYNNEI. V gave up 2 bases and J gave up 5 bases; unmatched junction bases: 9. The length of the CDR3 is 16 residues. CDR3 sequence: CASSEWEGSGSETQYF. The CDR3 region has the DNA TGTGCCAGCAGTGAATGGGAGGGTAGCGGGAGTGAGACCCAGTACTTC.

CDR3 bases: TGTGCCAGCAGTTTATCTAGGGACAGGGTTCAGCCCCAGCATTTT. Its translation is CASSLSRDRVQPQHF. The chain is built from TRBV27 and TRBJ1-5; TRBD1 matches at 9 bases. Trimming took 0 bases from V and 6 from J; bases not matched to a gene: 3. CDR3 length: 15 amino acids. Germline lookup yields CDR1 MNHEY and CDR2 SMNVEV (reference sequence).

This clone was picked up a small number of times. The chain is built from TRBV9 and TRBJ2-7; perhaps TRBD2 as D (6 bases). The CDR3 sequence is 14 residues long. V was cut by 3 bases and J by 4 bases, with 14 bases left in between. Germline CDR1 and CDR2: SGDLS and YYNGEE. The CDR3 nucleotides read TGTGCCAGCAGCGGAGGATTCGGGGGTTACGAGCAGTACTTC. This codes for CASSGGFGGYEQYF.

The chain couples TRBV4-1 to TRBJ1-3; perhaps TRBD1 as D (6 bases). Germline lookup yields CDR1 MGHRA and CDR2 YSYEKL. The V end was cut by 4 bases, the J end by 4 bases, with 20 bases between. This CDR3 is 17 amino acids long. The CDR3 bases are TGCGCCAGCAGCCCCGATTCAACAGACAGGCGAGGAAACACCATATATTTT. Protein product: CASSPDSTDRRGNTIYF.

The chain links TRBV30 to TRBJ1-4; tentatively, D is TRBD1 (5 bases). The germline V and J ends were trimmed by 0 bases and 2 bases, with 13 bases remaining between them. The CDR3 sequence is 16 residues long. Looked up from germline, CDR1 is GTSNPN and CDR2 is SVGIG (reference sequence). CDR3 sequence (DNA): TGTGCCTGGAGTGTCGGTTCCCGACAGACTAATGAAAAACTGTTTTTT. This codes for CAWSVGSRQTNEKLFF.

This clone was detected a few times. The junction and the germline gene differ at one end; a read error may be behind it. This chain links TRBV2 with TRBJ1-4, with TRBD1 as a possible D gene (5 bases). There are 14 residues in the CDR3. CDR1 and CDR2 from the germline V gene are SNHLY and FYNNEI. The CDR3 loop is CASSQERGPPGLRF. CDR3 coding DNA: TGTGCCAGCAGTCAAGAAAGGGGCCCCCCGGGACTCCGCTTT.